This TCR beta chain stems from a study of T cells in Graves' hyperthyroidism and ophthalmopathy. Trimming stripped 3 bases from V and 5 bases from J, with 11 bases between. This CDR3 contains 13 residues. The germline CDR1 and CDR2 sequences are DFQATT and SNEGSKA (reference sequence). TCR beta CDR3 regions were amplified from RNA. First-round RT-PCR with HTBI primers amplified the TCR CDR3 region. TCRdb passed the multiplex PCR reads through MiXCR, listing each CDR3 protein once. Of fewer than 500,000 distinct CDR3 sequences in the sample, roughly 14% were seen once. The chain is built from TRBV20-1 and TRBJ1-5, with D possibly TRBD1 on 5 matching bases. The specimen sequenced was blood. The clonotype originates from a young woman with Graves' ophthalmopathy. The CDR3 coding sequence is TGCAGTGCTAGCAGGGCGGATCATCAGCCCCAGCATTTT. Its protein is CSASRADHQPQHF.